The next 19 T cell receptor beta chains were all read from a single sample in a study of early T cells in non-severe SARS-CoV-2 infection. TCRdb ran MiXCR on the 5' RACE reads and lists one entry per CDR3 protein. The table lists approximately 70,000 distinct CDR3 sequences, about 10% of them singletons, with around 6.7% in the top ten. The sequenced sample was whole blood. These receptors were collected from an adult who was a healthcare worker with PCR-confirmed SARS-CoV-2 infection or an uninfected control (not recorded which).

At least ten counts were recorded for this clonotype. CDR3 protein: CASSVSIENTEAFF. CDR3 sequence (DNA): TGTGCCAGCAGCGTATCCATAGAGAACACTGAAGCTTTCTTT. The V gene is TRBV9, the J gene TRBJ1-1, with D hard to call. V dropped 1 base and J dropped 1 base, with 8 bases sitting between them. Germline CDR1 and CDR2: SGDLS and YYNGEE. The CDR3 spans 14 residues.

In this sample, this clonotype turned up many times. The V call is TRBV6-1, the J call TRBJ2-2, with D uncertain. The V gene lost 6 bases and the J gene lost 5 bases, with 7 bases spanning the gap. Per germline, CDR1 MNHNS and CDR2 SASEGT. This CDR3 has 12 residues. The chain's CDR3 is CASSTVTGELFF. The CDR3 region has the DNA TGTGCCAGCAGCACCGTTACCGGGGAGCTGTTTTTT.

This clonotype was observed a few times. The chain is built from TRBV6-6 and TRBJ2-1; TRBD1 might be the D (6 bases). The V and J ends lost 2 bases and 8 bases respectively, with 13 bases between them. CDR1 is MNHNY, CDR2 SVGAGI, per germline (reference sequence). This CDR3 has 14 amino acids. The CDR3 DNA follows: TGTGCCAGCAGTTACCCGGACAGCGGAGATGAGCAGTTCTTC. Encoded protein: CASSYPDSGDEQFF.

This clonotype showed up many times. The chain employs TRBV6-5 and TRBJ2-2; perhaps TRBD2 as D (6 bases). V was shortened by 0 bases and J by 5 bases, with 10 bases between the two germline ends. CDR1 is MNHEY, CDR2 SVGAGI, per germline. This CDR3 region has 15 residues. The CDR3 nucleotides are TGTGCCAGCAGTTACTCCGCGGGAACTACCGGGGAGCTGTTTTTT. This gives the protein CASSYSAGTTGELFF.

There are many counts of this clonotype. The chain uses TRBV29-1 and TRBJ2-5, with D perhaps matching TRBD2 (5 bases). This CDR3 contains 12 residues. Germline lookup yields CDR1 SQVTM and CDR2 ANQGSEA. Trimming pared 8 bases from V and 1 base from J, leaving 11 bases between. This CDR3 is CSFVRGQETQYF. In DNA, the CDR3 is TGCAGCTTCGTTCGGGGCCAAGAGACCCAGTACTTC.

This clonotype was found a few times. V gene TRBV7-2 combines with J gene TRBJ2-3; no firm D call. The CDR3 has 15 residues. Trimming pared 0 bases from V and 2 bases from J, leaving 9 bases between. Germline assignment: CDR1 SGHTA and CDR2 FQGNSA. The DNA of the CDR3 is TGTGCCAGCAGCTTAGCAGTGCGGCACACAGATACGCAGTATTTT. Amino acids: CASSLAVRHTDTQYF.

For this clonotype: This may arise from a read error, as a much more abundant clone is one base away. J is TRBJ2-2 and V is TRBV21-1; the tabulated D call, TRBD2, remains unverified against the DNA. TRBV21-1 represents a pseudogene. This CDR3 has 17 amino acids. DNA of the CDR3: TGTGCCAGCAACAAAAGAGTTGGCGGGAGAAACACCGGGGAGCTGTTTTTT. It specifies CASNKRVGGRNTGELFF.

This clonotype has at least ten counts. This rearrangement joins TRBV10-3 to TRBJ2-3; D might be TRBD2 (6 bases). The CDR3 has 12 residues. Trimming pared 9 bases from V and 10 bases from J, leaving 17 bases between. CDR1 is ENHRY, CDR2 SYGVKD, per germline. This chain's CDR3 is CAITGDRQSQYF. Here the CDR3 DNA reads TGTGCCATAACGGGGGACCGACAGTCGCAGTATTTT.

This clonotype was counted ten times or more. V gene TRBV7-9 combines with J gene TRBJ1-1; no firm D call. The germline V gene has CDR1 SEHNR and CDR2 FQNEAQ (reference sequence). Trimming cost V 5 bases and J 4 bases, with 8 bases left between them. This CDR3 region has 12 residues. The CDR3 bases are TGTGCCAGCAGCCACCTGAGCACTGAAGCTTTCTTT. Translation: CASSHLSTEAFF.

This clonotype came up many times. The V gene is TRBV4-2, the J gene TRBJ2-7; D remains ambiguous. The CDR3 has 13 residues. The ends were cut back, 1 base at V and 9 bases at J, with 13 bases in the middle. Germline V gene data show CDR1 as LGHNA and CDR2 as YNFKEQ. The CDR3 is CASSQVLVLGQYF. The CDR3 DNA is TGTGCCAGCAGCCAAGTTTTGGTTTTGGGGCAGTACTTC.

The genes are TRBV7-2 and TRBJ1-2; D not certain. The CDR3 has 12 residues. V dropped 4 bases and J dropped 8 bases, with 11 bases sitting between them. CDR1 and CDR2 from the germline V gene are SGHTA and FQGNSA. CDR3 nucleotides: TGTGCCAGCAGCTCCTGGTTCCCGGGCTACACCTTC. Protein product: CASSSWFPGYTF.

This clonotype was seen only a few times. The chain has TRBV27 and TRBJ1-1; tentatively, D is TRBD1 (5 bases). The germline CDR1 and CDR2 sequences are MNHEY and SMNVEV (reference sequence). CDR3 length: 14 residues. With 2 bases removed from V and 6 bases from J, the gap between germline ends came to 13 bases. The CDR3 coding sequence is TGTGCCAGCAGTTTACATGGGGCGCAGGCTGAAGCTTTCTTT. Its translation is CASSLHGAQAEAFF.

This clonotype was picked up many times. V is TRBV20-1 and J is TRBJ2-5, with TRBD2 as a possible D gene (6 bases). Germline V CDR1 and CDR2: DFQATT, SNEGSKA (reference sequence). This CDR3 comprises 12 residues. The ends were cut back, 2 bases at V and 9 bases at J, with 13 bases in the middle. CDR3 bases: TGCAGTGCTAGAAGCCGCGGGAATCCCCAGTACTTC. This gives the protein CSARSRGNPQYF.

DNA of the CDR3: TGTGCCAGCAGCCTTCGGGTCAATCAGCCCCAGCATTTT. This translates into CASSLRVNQPQHF. V is TRBV6-5 and J is TRBJ1-5; D remains unclear. In germline, CDR1 is MNHEY, CDR2 SVGAGI. This CDR3 has 13 residues. The ends were cut back, 6 bases at V and 3 bases at J, with 9 bases in the middle.

The sample holds many counts of this clonotype. The chain has TRBV5-1 and TRBJ2-7; the D call may be TRBD1 or TRBD2 (6 bases each). CDR1 and CDR2 (germline): SGHRS, YFSETQ. Trimming shortened V by 0 bases and J by 3 bases, and 13 bases separated the two germline ends. The CDR3 extends over 15 amino acids. The CDR3 DNA reads TGCGCCAGCAGCTTGGATCCGGGGGCTAGCTACGAGCAGTACTTC. Protein: CASSLDPGASYEQYF.

This clonotype was counted at least ten times. The J gene is TRBJ2-4, the V gene TRBV7-9; D is perhaps TRBD1 (6 bases). The CDR3 extends over 16 amino acids. Germline V CDR1 and CDR2: SEHNR, FQNEAQ (reference sequence). Trimming cost V 4 bases and J 0 bases, with 13 bases left between them. This CDR3 reads CASSYPTGTAKNIQYF. DNA for the CDR3: TGTGCCAGCAGCTATCCGACAGGCACAGCCAAAAACATTCAGTACTTC.

In this sample, this clonotype turned up a few times. The chain links TRBV12-3 or TRBV12-4 to TRBJ2-2, with TRBD2 matching over 7 bases. The CDR3 extends over 16 amino acids. V lost 1 base and J lost 5; bases outside the gene matches: 7. CDR3 residues: CASSLVISGRTGELFF. The CDR3 nucleotides are TGTGCCAGCAGTTTAGTTATTAGCGGGCGGACCGGGGAGCTGTTTTTT.

In its sample, this clonotype was seen many times. The chain is built from TRBV14 and TRBJ2-7, with 7 bases lining up with TRBD2. Germline V gene data show CDR1 as SGHDN and CDR2 as FVKESK. CDR3 length: 17 amino acids. V shed 0 bases and J 4 bases; nucleotides not matched to a gene: 12. CDR3 nucleotides: TGTGCCAGCAGCCAAGAAGTTCCGGCGGGAGTGGCTTACGAGCAGTACTTC. It encodes CASSQEVPAGVAYEQYF. The variable domain in full, with the rest retrieved from reference TRBV14 and TRBJ2-7, is EAGVTQFPSHSVIEKGQTVTLRCDPISGHDNLYWYRRVMGKEIKFLLHFVKESKQDESGMPNNRFLAERTGGTYSTLKVQPAELEDSGVYFCASSQEVPAGVAYEQYFGPGTRLTVT.

Only a few counts were recorded for this clonotype. The chain carries TRBV5-1 and TRBJ2-5, with D uncertain. The germline V and J ends were trimmed by 0 bases and 5 bases, with 14 bases remaining between them. The CDR3 loop spans 15 amino acids. Germline values: CDR1 SGHRS, CDR2 YFSETQ. The chain's CDR3 is CASSLVATSGETQYF. The CDR3, as DNA: TGCGCCAGCAGCTTGGTGGCCACCTCGGGCGAGACCCAGTACTTC.